The clone carrying this TCR beta chain has only one observation. The sample is drawn from a study of blood T cell repertoires in COVID-19. Overall study: Sources were T cells, B-cell-depleted T cells, or PBMCs; the material itself was cDNA or gDNA.

Unmatched junction bases numbered 1, after V lost 4 bases and J lost 2 bases. From germline, CDR1 is SGHNT and CDR2 YYREEE (reference sequence). This CDR3 is 14 amino acids long. Clones were sequenced by immunoSEQ multiplex PCR, and TCRdb holds only the in-frame ones, with some missing. This table has approximately 180,000 clones, over 60% appearing once. The chain links TRBV5-4 to TRBJ2-5, with 11 positions matching TRBD1. The source material was peripheral blood. The sequence was collected from an older woman with acute or convalescent COVID-19. CDR3 nucleotide sequence: TGTGCCAGCAGCGGGGACAGGGGGCAAGAGACCCAGTACTTC. Encoded protein: CASSGDRGQETQYF.